Shown below are 19 T cell receptor beta chains from a single sample sequenced in a study of T cell responses to AZD1222 COVID-19 vaccine. The table came from immunoSEQ multiplex PCR; TCRdb's copy has only in-frame clones and leaves some out. The table has about 150,000 clones, about 80% seen once. Source: peripheral blood, taken on day 0 of AZD1222 vaccination. These receptors were obtained from an adult in good health.

The rearrangement links TRBV6-5 to TRBJ2-7; no firm D call. The CDR3 is made up of 13 amino acids. The ends were cut back, 6 bases at V and 3 bases at J, with 12 bases in the middle. Germline loops: CDR1 MNHEY, CDR2 SVGAGI. The chain's CDR3 is CASSSFPVYEQYF. In DNA, the CDR3 is TGTGCCAGCAGCTCCTTCCCTGTCTACGAGCAGTACTTC.

The chain has TRBV27 and TRBJ2-3; 8 nucleotides align to TRBD1. The J segment lost 6 bases and the V segment lost 4 bases, leaving 6 bases of the junction unmatched. The CDR3 is 14 amino acids. Looked up from germline, CDR1 is MNHEY and CDR2 is SMNVEV (reference sequence). CDR3 sequence (DNA): TGTGCCAGCAGTTATCGGACAGGGACGGATACGCAGTATTTT. Translated: CASSYRTGTDTQYF.

The V call is TRBV3-1 (or the pseudogene TRBV3-2), the J call TRBJ1-5; perhaps TRBD1 as D (6 bases). Germline assignment: CDR1 LGHDT and CDR2 YNNKEL (reference sequence). V lost 1 base, J lost 11 bases, and 21 bases lay in between. This CDR3 is 16 amino acids long. The CDR3 here is CASSQGGQPVVGAQHF. For the CDR3, the DNA is TGTGCCAGCAGCCAAGGAGGACAGCCGGTCGTGGGAGCCCAGCATTTT.

V and J are TRBV5-1 and TRBJ2-7, with a tentative D call TRBD2 (5 bases). The CDR3 runs 15 residues. Looked up from germline, CDR1 is SGHRS and CDR2 is YFSETQ. The germline V and J ends were trimmed by 0 bases and 3 bases, with 13 bases remaining between them. The CDR3 reads CASSLVEESGYEQYF. In nucleotides, the CDR3 is TGCGCCAGCAGCTTGGTGGAGGAGTCTGGCTACGAGCAGTACTTC. The whole variable domain, remainder taken from reference TRBV5-1 and TRBJ2-7, is KAGVTQTPRYLIKTRGQQVTLSCSPISGHRSVSWYQQTPGQGLQFLFEYFSETQRNKGNFPGRFSGRQFSNSRSEMNVSTLELGDSALYLCASSLVEESGYEQYFGPGTRLTVT.

This clone was counted once. V gene TRBV10-3 combines with J gene TRBJ1-1, with D maybe TRBD1 (5 bases). V lost 4 bases, J lost 4 bases, and 19 bases lay in between. Germline V CDR1 and CDR2: ENHRY, SYGVKD. There are 16 residues in the CDR3. The DNA for the CDR3 is TGTGCCATCAGTGCCCTCCCGGGGACGGCTCTCACTGAAGCTTTCTTT. This sequence encodes CAISALPGTALTEAFF.

This chain uses TRBV9 with TRBJ1-1, with D uncertain. The CDR3 runs to 13 residues. V shed 4 bases and J shed 0 bases, with 7 bases lying between them. Germline CDR1 and CDR2: SGDLS and YYNGEE. The chain's CDR3 is CASSPTLNTEAFF. The CDR3 coding sequence is TGTGCCAGCAGCCCGACCTTGAACACTGAAGCTTTCTTT.

The chain joins TRBV14 to TRBJ1-1, with D possibly being TRBD1 (6 bases). V gave up 4 bases and J gave up 2 bases, with 17 bases separating them. The CDR3 runs 16 residues. The germline CDR1 and CDR2 sequences are SGHDN and FVKESK. CDR3 sequence: CASSPFWQGLNTEAFF. In DNA, the CDR3 is TGTGCCAGCAGCCCTTTTTGGCAGGGGCTTAACACTGAAGCTTTCTTT.

This chain uses TRBV18 with TRBJ2-7, with 7 bases matching TRBD1. The V and J ends lost 2 bases and 2 bases, in that order; junction bases with no gene match: 15. This CDR3 contains 18 residues. Germline V gene sequence: CDR1 KGHSH, CDR2 LQKENI. In DNA, the CDR3 is TGTGCCAGCTCACCAGGACCTACCCAGGGGGTGGGAACCTACGAGCAGTACTTC. This encodes CASSPGPTQGVGTYEQYF.

The rearrangement links TRBV5-1 to TRBJ1-1; the match to TRBD1 covers 7 bases. This CDR3 is built from 14 residues. V shed 4 bases and J 4 bases; nucleotides not matched to a gene: 7. Germline CDR1 SGHRS, CDR2 YFSETQ. CDR3 protein: CASSEEGASTEAFF. In nucleotides, the CDR3 is TGCGCCAGCAGCGAGGAGGGGGCCTCCACTGAAGCTTTCTTT.

The V and J genes are TRBV6-5 and TRBJ1-2; 8 bases agree with TRBD1. The ends lost 6 bases at V and 2 bases at J; junction bases unmatched: 8. Germline V gene lookup returns CDR1 MNHEY and CDR2 SVGAGI. This CDR3 contains 15 residues. This CDR3 reads CASRAGDRGNYGYTF. The CDR3, as DNA: TGTGCCAGCAGGGCCGGTGACAGGGGAAACTATGGCTACACCTTC.

This clone turned up a few times. The genes are TRBV5-4 and TRBJ1-6; TRBD1 matches 11 bases. The CDR3 runs 15 residues. Germline loops: CDR1 SGHNT, CDR2 YYREEE (reference sequence). J gave up 6 bases and V 3 bases, and 2 bases lay outside the gene matches. CDR3 residues: CASSSGTGGNSPLHF. The CDR3 nucleotides read TGTGCCAGCAGCTCTGGGACAGGGGGTAATTCACCCCTCCACTTT.

The chain links TRBV24-1 to TRBJ1-1; 9 bases match TRBD1. From germline, CDR1 is KGHDR and CDR2 SFDVKD. The V and J ends lost 10 bases and 9 bases, in that order; junction bases with no gene match: 8. The CDR3 consists of 12 residues. CDR3 residues: CATTGGAGKAFF. The CDR3 DNA follows: TGTGCCACTACAGGGGGCGCGGGGAAAGCTTTCTTT.

The genes are TRBV11-3 and TRBJ1-1, with D unclear. Germline CDR1 and CDR2: SGHNT and YENEEA. This CDR3 is 14 amino acids long. Trimming took 8 bases from V and 4 from J, leaving 17 bases between them. The CDR3: CASAPGARSTEAFF. CDR3 DNA sequence: TGTGCCAGCGCCCCGGGAGCCAGGAGCACTGAAGCTTTCTTT.

A few counts support this clone. This chain links TRBV5-1 with TRBJ1-2; D perhaps matches TRBD1 (6 bases). Trimming pared 1 base from V and 4 bases from J, leaving 11 bases between. The CDR3 is 14 amino acids. Germline-derived CDR1 and CDR2 are SGHRS and YFSETQ. In DNA form, the CDR3 reads TGCGCCAGCAGCTTGCCAGGGGATGCCTATGGCTACACCTTC. It specifies CASSLPGDAYGYTF.

V is TRBV19 and J is TRBJ1-5; D remains unclear. The CDR3 length is 13 residues. CDR1 is LNHDA, CDR2 SQIVND, per germline (reference sequence). Trimming shortened V by 6 bases and J by 1 base, and 7 bases separated the two germline ends. As DNA, the CDR3 is TGTGCCAGTAGGGCCGCGAGCAATCAGCCCCAGCATTTT. Translated: CASRAASNQPQHF.

This clone has more than one count but fewer than ten. The chain combines TRBV5-4 with TRBJ1-2; D perhaps matches TRBD1 (6 bases). The CDR3 has 15 amino acids. The V gene's germline CDR1 is SGHNT and CDR2 YYREEE (reference sequence). V shed 1 base and J shed 6 bases, with 16 bases lying between them. The CDR3, as DNA: TGTGCCAGCAGCTTGCTGAAAGGACAGTTTGATGGCTACACCTTC. This codes for CASSLLKGQFDGYTF.

The chain recombines TRBV18 with TRBJ1-5; 10 bases align to TRBD1. Germline V gene lookup returns CDR1 KGHSH and CDR2 LQKENI. J gave up 2 bases and V 4 bases, and 8 bases lay outside the gene matches. The CDR3 has 17 amino acids. In DNA, the CDR3 is TGTGCCAGCTCACTAGACAGGGGGCCCTCGGGCAATCAGCCCCAGCATTTT. Its protein product is CASSLDRGPSGNQPQHF.

The chain combines TRBV30 with TRBJ1-3; D unresolved. Looked up from germline, CDR1 is GTSNPN and CDR2 is SVGIG (reference sequence). This CDR3 spans 14 amino acids. The V end lost 2 bases, the J end lost 2 bases, and 10 bases lay between the germline ends. In nucleotides, the CDR3 is TGTGCCTGGAGTCTGCGGGTAACTGGAAACACCATATATTTT. Protein: CAWSLRVTGNTIYF.

The CDR3 here is CASSPIRQDNSPLHF. CDR3 bases: TGTGCCAGCTCACCAATTAGGCAGGATAATTCACCCCTCCACTTT. This rearrangement joins TRBV18 to TRBJ1-6; the D is unclear. Trimming took 2 bases from V and 5 from J, leaving 10 bases between them. Germline values: CDR1 KGHSH, CDR2 LQKENI. CDR3 length: 15 residues.